The rows below give T cell receptor beta chains drawn from one sample of a study of regulatory T cells in long-lasting Graves disease. TCRdb re-called the multiplex PCR reads through MiXCR, storing one row per CDR3 protein. This table has 620,000 or so distinct CDR3 sequences, about 15% appearing once. The same data also contributed to another study, on T cells in Graves' hyperthyroidism and ophthalmopathy.

The sequenced sample was peripheral blood mononuclear cells (PBMCs), obtained at new diagnosis, from a patient treated with antithyroid drugs. Source of these receptors: a young woman with Graves disease. CDR3s include the opening cysteine and the closing phenylalanine or tryptophan. D genes are given only for firm matches. Only some rows state a clone size, as once, few, many or a class for expanded clones.

abundance	d_gene	v_gene	j_gene	CDR3aa	CDR3nt
.	.	TRBV28	TRBJ2-1	CASSLARASVYNEQFF	TGTGCCAGCAGTTTAGCTCGGGCGAGCGTCTACAATGAGCAGTTCTTC
.	TRBD1	TRBV5-6	TRBJ2-7	CASSWRGQGYEQYF	TGTGCCAGCAGCTGGAGGGGACAGGGCTACGAGCAGTACTTC
few	.	TRBV20-1	TRBJ2-1	CSARDEASAYNEQFF	TGCAGTGCTAGAGATGAGGCTAGCGCGTACAATGAGCAGTTCTTC
many	TRBD2	TRBV2	TRBJ2-7	CASGREGSYEQYF	TGTGCCAGCGGGCGGGAGGGTTCCTACGAGCAGTACTTC
.	TRBD1	TRBV5-1	TRBJ2-7	CASSVEGATGGYEQYF	TGCGCCAGCAGCGTAGAGGGGGCGACAGGGGGCTACGAGCAGTACTTC
many	.	TRBV28	TRBJ1-2	CASTSNYGYTF	TGTGCCAGTACATCTAACTATGGCTACACCTTC
many	.	TRBV2	TRBJ2-6	CASSERGAGANVLTF	TGTGCCAGCAGTGAAAGGGGGGCTGGGGCCAACGTCCTGACTTTC
many	.	TRBV18	TRBJ2-1	CASSLTSSHGNEQFF	TGTGCCAGCTCGCTTACTAGCTCCCACGGGAATGAGCAGTTCTTC
few	TRBD2	TRBV24-1	TRBJ2-7	CATSDASGMSGLGQYF	TGTGCCACCAGTGATGCTAGCGGGATGAGCGGCCTAGGGCAGTACTTC
.	.	TRBV20-1	TRBJ1-6	CSARPEGGAGALNSPLHF	TGCAGTGCTAGACCTGAGGGGGGTGCAGGGGCACTTAATTCACCCCTCCACTTT
many	TRBD2	TRBV2	TRBJ2-7	CASRVGGKSYEQYF	TGTGCCAGCCGCGTCGGGGGGAAATCCTACGAGCAGTACTTC
many	.	TRBV28	TRBJ1-1	CASRGTGGAHTEAFF	TGTGCCAGCAGGGGGACGGGGGGAGCGCACACTGAAGCTTTCTTT
many	TRBD2	TRBV2	TRBJ2-7	CASSLQAGGPYEQYF	TGTGCCAGCAGCTTACAAGCGGGAGGCCCCTACGAGCAGTACTTC
few	.	TRBV3-1	TRBJ1-2	CTSSQDPPGVYGYTF	TGTACCAGCAGCCAAGATCCCCCGGGAGTCTATGGCTACACCTTC
many	.	TRBV28	TRBJ1-1	CASSLFVGNTEAFF	TGTGCCAGCAGTTTATTTGTGGGGAACACTGAAGCTTTCTTT
.	TRBD2	TRBV14	TRBJ2-7	CASSLAGTAWKQYF	TGTGCCAGCAGCTTAGCGGGGACGGCGTGGAAGCAGTACTTC
.	.	TRBV12-3/TRBV12-4	TRBJ2-7	CASSLPQAGTPRQYF	TGTGCCAGCAGTTTACCCCAGGCAGGGACCCCGAGGCAGTACTTC
few	TRBD1	TRBV7-9	TRBJ2-5	CASSQPGTGVRETQYF	TGTGCCAGCAGCCAACCCGGGACAGGGGTCCGGGAGACCCAGTACTTC
many	.	TRBV7-9	TRBJ2-4	CASRRSSENIQYF	TGTGCCAGCAGACGATCGTCGGAAAACATTCAGTACTTC
few	.	TRBV10-3	TRBJ1-2	CAISAPSLGYTF	TGTGCCATCAGCGCTCCTTCACTTGGCTACACCTTC
.	.	TRBV10-3	TRBJ2-2	CAISGGYLGLFF	TGTGCCATCAGTGGGGGCTATCTAGGGCTGTTTTTT
few	.	TRBV12-3/TRBV12-4	TRBJ1-5	CASSFIRNQPQHF	TGTGCCAGCAGCTTCATTAGAAATCAGCCCCAGCATTTT
.	TRBD2	TRBV6-2/TRBV6-3	TRBJ2-7	CASGLAGGLGERYF	TGTGCCAGTGGTCTAGCGGGAGGTCTCGGGGAGCGGTACTTC
few	TRBD1	TRBV3-1	TRBJ2-2	CASSQGGQGARPGELFF	TGTGCCAGCAGCCAAGGGGGACAGGGGGCGCGTCCCGGGGAGCTGTTTTTT
.	.	TRBV7-9	TRBJ1-1	CASSLAGLYTEAFF	TGTGCCAGCAGCTTAGCAGGACTCTACACTGAAGCTTTCTTT
many	TRBD1	TRBV28	TRBJ1-2	CASGGQGWNGYTF	TGTGCCAGCGGCGGACAGGGATGGAATGGCTACACCTTC
many	.	TRBV7-9	TRBJ2-1	CASTGSPNYNEQFF	TGTGCCAGCACCGGCTCCCCAAATTACAATGAGCAGTTCTTC
.	.	TRBV6-9	TRBJ1-5	CVSSYWFVEHNSNQPQHF	TGTGTCAGCAGTTACTGGTTTGTGGAACACAATAGCAATCAGCCCCAGCATTTT
few	.	TRBV2	TRBJ1-4	CASSARPLATNEKLFF	TGTGCCAGCAGTGCTCGTCCTTTGGCAACTAATGAAAAACTGTTTTTT
many	.	TRBV27	TRBJ2-5	CASSLGVAVSQETQYF	TGTGCCAGCAGTTTGGGAGTAGCGGTATCCCAAGAGACCCAGTACTTC
.	.	TRBV6-5	TRBJ2-1	CASSLTGLKTYNEQFF	TGTGCCAGCAGTTTAACAGGGCTTAAAACCTACAATGAGCAGTTCTTC
few	.	TRBV5-1	TRBJ1-2	CASTRDDYGYTF	TGCGCCAGCACCAGGGATGACTATGGCTACACCTTC
many	.	TRBV24-1	TRBJ2-2	CATSDPGTGELFF	TGTGCCACCAGTGATCCAGGGACCGGGGAGCTGTTTTTT
.	.	TRBV7-9	TRBJ2-1	CASSLEISNEQFF	TGTGCCAGCAGCTTAGAAATCTCTAATGAGCAGTTCTTC
few	TRBD2	TRBV27	TRBJ2-4	CASSSRPRTSGLAKNIQYF	TGTGCCAGCAGTTCGCGCCCTAGGACTAGCGGACTAGCCAAAAACATTCAGTACTTC
many	TRBD1	TRBV30	TRBJ2-7	CAWGTGYYEQYF	TGTGCCTGGGGGACAGGTTACTACGAGCAGTACTTC
.	.	TRBV5-1	TRBJ2-3	CASSPRLATDTQYF	TGCGCCAGCAGCCCCCGGCTTGCCACAGATACGCAGTATTTT
many	.	TRBV28	TRBJ2-1	CATSRGDHEQFF	TGTGCCACTTCCCGAGGGGACCATGAGCAGTTCTTC
.	.	TRBV7-3	TRBJ2-2	CASSFTPDGANTGELFF	TGTGCCAGCAGCTTTACCCCGGACGGAGCGAACACCGGGGAGCTGTTTTTT
many	.	TRBV7-8	TRBJ2-2	CASSPGVLHTGELFF	TGTGCCAGCAGCCCCGGCGTGCTTCACACCGGGGAGCTGTTTTTT
.	TRBD1	TRBV27	TRBJ1-5	CASSPWAGQFSNQPQHF	TGTGCCAGCAGTCCGTGGGCGGGACAGTTTAGCAATCAGCCCCAGCATTTT
many	TRBD1	TRBV12-3/TRBV12-4	TRBJ2-2	CASKPGGTGELFF	TGTGCCAGCAAACCAGGGGGCACCGGGGAGCTGTTTTTT